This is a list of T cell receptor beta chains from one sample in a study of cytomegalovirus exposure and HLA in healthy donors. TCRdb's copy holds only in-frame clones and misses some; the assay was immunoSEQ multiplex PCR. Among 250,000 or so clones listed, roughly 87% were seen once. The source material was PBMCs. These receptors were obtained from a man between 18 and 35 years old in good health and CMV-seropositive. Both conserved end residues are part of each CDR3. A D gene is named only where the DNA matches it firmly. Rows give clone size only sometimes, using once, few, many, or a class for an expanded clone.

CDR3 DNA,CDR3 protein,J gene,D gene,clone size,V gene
TGCGCCAGCAGCCAAGCCCGGACAGGGGGCGGTTACGAGCAGTACTTC,CASSQARTGGGYEQYF,TRBJ2-7,TRBD1,.,TRBV4-1
TGTGCCATCAGTGGACAGGAGAACTACGAGCAGTACTTC,CAISGQENYEQYF,TRBJ2-7,.,.,TRBV10-3
TGTGCCAGCAGCTTAGCCACCTCCAGTGAGCAGTTCTTC,CASSLATSSEQFF,TRBJ2-1,.,.,TRBV7-9
TGTGCCAGCAGCTTAGCAACGAGGGGTGGCACTGAAGCTTTCTTT,CASSLATRGGTEAFF,TRBJ1-1,.,.,TRBV11-2
TGTGCCAGCAGTTCCGGGTCCTCCTACGAGCAGTACTTC,CASSSGSSYEQYF,TRBJ2-7,.,.,TRBV27
TGTGCCAGCAGTTCAACACGGGACCCGCGGGGCAATGAGCAGTTCTTC,CASSSTRDPRGNEQFF,TRBJ2-1,.,.,TRBV6-5
TGTGCCAGCAGTTGGCGAGGGGCAGCGGAGACCCAGTACTTC,CASSWRGAAETQYF,TRBJ2-5,.,.,TRBV27
TGTGCCAGCAGTTTGAACCCCGGGAGAGTCTACAATGAGCAGTTCTTC,CASSLNPGRVYNEQFF,TRBJ2-1,.,once,TRBV9
TGTGCCAGCAGTTTGTCTTCCTCCCCGCAGTTCTTC,CASSLSSSPQFF,TRBJ2-1,.,.,TRBV27
TGTGCCAGCAGACAACGTGAAGTTGCCGGCGAGCAGTTCTTC,CASRQREVAGEQFF,TRBJ2-1,.,.,TRBV2
TGTGCCAGTAGTATTACACCCGCCAAAAACATTCAGTACTTC,CASSITPAKNIQYF,TRBJ2-4,.,.,TRBV19
TGCGCCAGCAGCCAGGGATATAGCAATCAGCCCCAGCATTTT,CASSQGYSNQPQHF,TRBJ1-5,.,.,TRBV4-1
TGTGCCAGCAGTGAGGGTGTGCACTATGGCTACACCTTC,CASSEGVHYGYTF,TRBJ1-2,.,once,TRBV25-1
TGTGCCAGCAGCTTAGGGCGGGGGATCAATGAGCAGTTCTTC,CASSLGRGINEQFF,TRBJ2-1,TRBD2,.,TRBV7-6
TGTGCCAGCAGCATGTACGGACAGGGGGCCGGGGAGCTGTTTTTT,CASSMYGQGAGELFF,TRBJ2-2,TRBD1,few,TRBV7-2
TGTGCCTGGGGGGCAAGCTTCGCAACCTACGAGCAGTACTTC,CAWGASFATYEQYF,TRBJ2-7,.,.,TRBV30
TGTGCCAGCAGCTTGGATTCGCATGGTGGCTTCGGGCAGTACTTC,CASSLDSHGGFGQYF,TRBJ2-7,.,.,TRBV5-6
TGTGCCAGCAGCCTGAGCGGGAGGGCCTACGAGCAGTACTTC,CASSLSGRAYEQYF,TRBJ2-7,TRBD2,.,TRBV27
TGTGCCAGCAGTGGGCAGGGGGCTAACTATGGCTACACCTTC,CASSGQGANYGYTF,TRBJ1-2,TRBD1,.,TRBV6-6
TGCGCCAGCAGCCTGGGACTAGGGAGCCATGAGCAGTTCTTC,CASSLGLGSHEQFF,TRBJ2-1,TRBD2,.,TRBV4-1
TGTGCCAGCAATAAGGGGGCGGTGGGAGAGCAGTACTTC,CASNKGAVGEQYF,TRBJ2-7,TRBD1,.,TRBV2
TGCGCCAGCAGCCTATACTACAGCGGGAACGACTATGGCTACACCTTC,CASSLYYSGNDYGYTF,TRBJ1-2,.,.,TRBV4-3
TGTGCCAGCAGCAAACAGGGTCTACCCCAGCATTTT,CASSKQGLPQHF,TRBJ1-5,.,.,TRBV27
TGTGCCAGCAGCGTAGAGGGCCAAGAGACCCAGTACTTC,CASSVEGQETQYF,TRBJ2-5,.,.,TRBV9
TGTGCCAGCTCACTCGGGACAGCTACTTCTCACTCTGGAAACACCATATATTTT,CASSLGTATSHSGNTIYF,TRBJ1-3,TRBD1,.,TRBV18
TGTGCCAGCAGTGAAGTCGGGGGCCCGGGGCACACCATATATTTT,CASSEVGGPGHTIYF,TRBJ1-3,.,once,TRBV25-1
TGTGCCAGCAGTTTGGGGGATACTGACTACAATGAGCAGTTCTTC,CASSLGDTDYNEQFF,TRBJ2-1,.,once,TRBV28
TGTGCCATCATGGGACAGCAGAACACTGAAGCTTTCTTT,CAIMGQQNTEAFF,TRBJ1-1,TRBD1,.,TRBV10-3
TGCAGCGTAACCGGGACTGGAGCCCTCACAGATACGCAGTATTTT,CSVTGTGALTDTQYF,TRBJ2-3,.,.,TRBV29-1
TGCGCCAGCAGCACCAGGACAGGGGGCTCCTACAATGAGCAGTTCTTC,CASSTRTGGSYNEQFF,TRBJ2-1,TRBD1,.,TRBV5-1
TGTGCCAGCAGTCCGACTAGCGAGAGCTACAATGAGCAGTTCTTC,CASSPTSESYNEQFF,TRBJ2-1,TRBD2,.,TRBV6-1
TGTGCCAGCAGCCAAGGTCGGTACGGGGAGAACTCCTACAATGAGCAGTTCTTC,CASSQGRYGENSYNEQFF,TRBJ2-1,.,.,TRBV4-2
TGTGCCAGCTCACCACCGTCTACAGATACGCAGTATTTT,CASSPPSTDTQYF,TRBJ2-3,.,few,TRBV18
TGTGCCAGCGCACCTATAACCCAGGACCAAAACTATGGCTACACCTTC,CASAPITQDQNYGYTF,TRBJ1-2,.,.,TRBV27
TGCGCCAGCAGCGAGGACACCTATACGCAGTATTTT,CASSEDTYTQYF,TRBJ2-3,.,.,TRBV4-1
TGTGCCAGCAGCTCCAGCGGGCGGGATGATACGCAGTATTTT,CASSSSGRDDTQYF,TRBJ2-3,.,.,TRBV9
TGTGCCAGCAGTGAAGGAACGGGAGGGTTCCGGGAGCAGTTCTTC,CASSEGTGGFREQFF,TRBJ2-1,TRBD2,few,TRBV6-1
TGTGCCAGCCTTGGGGCCAGGAGGAACACTGAAGCTTTCTTT,CASLGARRNTEAFF,TRBJ1-1,.,once,TRBV28
TGTGCCAGCACCAAGGGCGGATACACAGATACGCAGTATTTT,CASTKGGYTDTQYF,TRBJ2-3,.,.,TRBV7-6
TGTGCCAGCAGCCTCCTTTCGGGAAGAGAGTGGACCCAGTACTTC,CASSLLSGREWTQYF,TRBJ2-5,.,.,TRBV7-8
TGTGCCAGCAGCAGGACAGGCACAGATACGCAGTATTTT,CASSRTGTDTQYF,TRBJ2-3,.,.,TRBV11-2
TGTGCCAGCAGCCACGTTTACCCGGGACAGGGGGCGACCGGGGAGCTGTTTTTT,CASSHVYPGQGATGELFF,TRBJ2-2,TRBD1,.,TRBV14
TGTGCCAGCAGCTCTGGACCGGTTTCCCATGAAAAACTGTTTTTT,CASSSGPVSHEKLFF,TRBJ1-4,.,.,TRBV6-5
TGTGCCAGCAGCCAAGATCACCCTAGCGGGAGGAATGAGCAGTTCTTC,CASSQDHPSGRNEQFF,TRBJ2-1,TRBD2,.,TRBV4-2
TGTGCCAGCAGCTTAGCTGGGGTCAACTACGAGCAGTACTTC,CASSLAGVNYEQYF,TRBJ2-7,.,.,TRBV7-9
TGTGCCAGCAGTTCACCTAGGACAGGGGGCTGGGAGACCCAGTACTTC,CASSSPRTGGWETQYF,TRBJ2-5,TRBD1,.,TRBV6-5
TGTGCCAGCAGTAAAAAACCTCTAGTCGGCGAGCAGTACTTC,CASSKKPLVGEQYF,TRBJ2-7,.,.,TRBV6-5
TGTGCCAGTAGGGACACTCCGAACACTGAAGCTTTCTTT,CASRDTPNTEAFF,TRBJ1-1,.,.,TRBV19
TGTGCCAGCACCCTTAAGGGCGTAGGGAGGGACTATGGCTACACCTTC,CASTLKGVGRDYGYTF,TRBJ1-2,.,.,TRBV27
TGTGCCAGCAGTCGGGCTCCACAAGAGACCCAGTACTTC,CASSRAPQETQYF,TRBJ2-5,.,.,TRBV2
TGTGCCATCAGTCTGGACAGGGGAAGTGGCTACACCTTC,CAISLDRGSGYTF,TRBJ1-2,TRBD1,few,TRBV10-3
TGTGCCAGCAGTTTCGGGGCGACTGAAGCTTTCTTT,CASSFGATEAFF,TRBJ1-1,.,.,TRBV28
TGTGCCAGCAGCGTAGGCTCCCCAGGCTGGACAGATACGCAGTATTTT,CASSVGSPGWTDTQYF,TRBJ2-3,.,once,TRBV9
TGTGCCACCGGTAATAGCGGGAGACGCAATGAGCAGTTCTTC,CATGNSGRRNEQFF,TRBJ2-1,TRBD2,.,TRBV10-3
TGTGCCAGCAGTGGCTCAGACAGAGAGACCCAGTACTTC,CASSGSDRETQYF,TRBJ2-5,.,.,TRBV28
TGTGCCAGCAGCTGGGGGGACAGCCAAGAGACCCAGTACTTC,CASSWGDSQETQYF,TRBJ2-5,.,.,TRBV5-4
TGTGCCAGCAGACGGGGACTAGTTTTTCGGGAGCAGTTCTTC,CASRRGLVFREQFF,TRBJ2-1,TRBD2,.,TRBV6-5
TGTGCCAGCAGCTTGGGGGCGGAAACCTACGAGCAGTACTTC,CASSLGAETYEQYF,TRBJ2-7,.,.,TRBV5-4
TGTGCCAGCAGCGTAGGCGCCGGGATCTCTGGAAACACCATATATTTT,CASSVGAGISGNTIYF,TRBJ1-3,.,.,TRBV9
TGTGCCACCAGCAGAGTTCCCACAGGTTCCTACGAGCAGTACTTC,CATSRVPTGSYEQYF,TRBJ2-7,.,once,TRBV15